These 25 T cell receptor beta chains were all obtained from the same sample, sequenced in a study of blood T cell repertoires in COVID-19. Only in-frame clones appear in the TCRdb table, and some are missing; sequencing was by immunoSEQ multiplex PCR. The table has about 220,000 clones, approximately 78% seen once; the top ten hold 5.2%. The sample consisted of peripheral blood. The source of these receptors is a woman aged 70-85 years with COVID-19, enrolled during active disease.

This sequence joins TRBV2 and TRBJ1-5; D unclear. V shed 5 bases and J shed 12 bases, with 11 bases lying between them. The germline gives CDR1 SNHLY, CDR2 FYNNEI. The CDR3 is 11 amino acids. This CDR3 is CASSTSRGQHF. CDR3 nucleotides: TGTGCCAGCAGTACATCCCGCGGCCAGCATTTT.

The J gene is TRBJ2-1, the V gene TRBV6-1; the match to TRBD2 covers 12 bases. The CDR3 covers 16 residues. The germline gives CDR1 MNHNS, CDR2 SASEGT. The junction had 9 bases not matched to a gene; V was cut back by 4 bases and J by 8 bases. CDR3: CASSALLAGGPDEQFF. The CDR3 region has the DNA TGTGCCAGCAGTGCCCTGCTAGCGGGAGGGCCTGATGAGCAGTTCTTC.

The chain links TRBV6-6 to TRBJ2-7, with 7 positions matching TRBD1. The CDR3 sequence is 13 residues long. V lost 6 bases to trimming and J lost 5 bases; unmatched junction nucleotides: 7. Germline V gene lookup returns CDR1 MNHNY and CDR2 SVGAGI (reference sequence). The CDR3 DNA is TGTGCCAGCAGACCGACAGGGTCAGACGAGCAGTACTTC. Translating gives CASRPTGSDEQYF.

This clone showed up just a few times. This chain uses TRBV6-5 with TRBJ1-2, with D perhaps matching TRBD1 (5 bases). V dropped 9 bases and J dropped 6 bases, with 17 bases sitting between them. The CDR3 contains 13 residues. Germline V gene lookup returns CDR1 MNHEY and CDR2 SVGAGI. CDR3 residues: CASERQTLHGYTF. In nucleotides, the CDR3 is TGTGCCAGTGAGCGACAGACCCTTCATGGCTACACCTTC.

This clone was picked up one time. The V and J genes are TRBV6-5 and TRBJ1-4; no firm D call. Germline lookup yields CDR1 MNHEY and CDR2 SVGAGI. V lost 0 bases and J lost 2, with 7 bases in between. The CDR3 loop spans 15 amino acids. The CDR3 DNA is TGTGCCAGCAGTTACTCGTCTTTTACTAATGAAAAACTGTTTTTT. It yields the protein CASSYSSFTNEKLFF.

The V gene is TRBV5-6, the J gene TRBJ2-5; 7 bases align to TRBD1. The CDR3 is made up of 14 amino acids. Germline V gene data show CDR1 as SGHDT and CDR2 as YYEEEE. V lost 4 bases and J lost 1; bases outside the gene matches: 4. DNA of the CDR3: TGTGCCAGCAGCCCGACAGGGCCCCAAGAGACCCAGTACTTC. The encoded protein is CASSPTGPQETQYF.

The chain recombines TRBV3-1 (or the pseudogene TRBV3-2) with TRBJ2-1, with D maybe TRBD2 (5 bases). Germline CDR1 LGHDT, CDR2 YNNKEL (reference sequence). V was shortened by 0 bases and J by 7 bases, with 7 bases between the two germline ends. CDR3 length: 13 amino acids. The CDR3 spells CASSQDKRNEQFF. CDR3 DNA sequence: TGTGCCAGCAGCCAAGATAAGCGGAATGAGCAGTTCTTC.

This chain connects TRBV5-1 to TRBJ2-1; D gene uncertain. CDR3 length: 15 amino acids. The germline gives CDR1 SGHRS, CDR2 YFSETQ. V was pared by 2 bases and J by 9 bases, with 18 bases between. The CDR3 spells CASSFPRAQDTEQFF. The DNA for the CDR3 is TGCGCCAGCAGCTTCCCCAGAGCACAAGACACTGAGCAGTTCTTC.

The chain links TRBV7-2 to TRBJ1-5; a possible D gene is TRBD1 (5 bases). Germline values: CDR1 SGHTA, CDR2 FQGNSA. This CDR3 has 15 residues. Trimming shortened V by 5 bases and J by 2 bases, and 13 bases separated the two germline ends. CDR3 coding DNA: TGTGCCAGCAGCGGTCGTCGGGGGGGCAATCAGCCCCAGCATTTT. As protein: CASSGRRGGNQPQHF.

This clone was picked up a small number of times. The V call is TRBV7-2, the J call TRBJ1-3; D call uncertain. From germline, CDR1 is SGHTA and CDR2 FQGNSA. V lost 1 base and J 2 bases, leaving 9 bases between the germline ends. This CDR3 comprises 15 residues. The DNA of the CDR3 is TGTGCCAGCAGCTTAGACCCAGTCCCTGGAAACACCATATATTTT. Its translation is CASSLDPVPGNTIYF.

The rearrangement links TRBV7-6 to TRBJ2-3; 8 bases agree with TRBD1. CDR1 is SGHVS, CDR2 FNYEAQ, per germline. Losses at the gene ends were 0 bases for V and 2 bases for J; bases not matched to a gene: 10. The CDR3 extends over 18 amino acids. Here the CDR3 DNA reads TGTGCCAGCAGCTTAGCCGGGTTAGGACAGGGAACCACAGATACGCAGTATTTT. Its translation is CASSLAGLGQGTTDTQYF.

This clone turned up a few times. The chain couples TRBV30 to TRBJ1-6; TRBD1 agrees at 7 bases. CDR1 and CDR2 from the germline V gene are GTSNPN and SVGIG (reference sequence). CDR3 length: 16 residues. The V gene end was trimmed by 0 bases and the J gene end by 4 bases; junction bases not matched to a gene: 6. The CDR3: CAWSVPPTGYNSPLHF. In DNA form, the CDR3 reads TGTGCCTGGAGTGTACCCCCGACAGGGTATAATTCACCCCTCCACTTT.

The CDR3, as DNA: TGTGCCAGCAGTGTGGAGACAGGGGTTTATGGCTACACCTTC. Protein: CASSVETGVYGYTF. This chain joins TRBV2 and TRBJ1-2, with 8 bases aligning to TRBD1. CDR3 size: 14 residues. Germline V gives CDR1 SNHLY, CDR2 FYNNEI. Trimming removed 4 bases from V and 5 bases from J; junction bases left unmatched: 6.

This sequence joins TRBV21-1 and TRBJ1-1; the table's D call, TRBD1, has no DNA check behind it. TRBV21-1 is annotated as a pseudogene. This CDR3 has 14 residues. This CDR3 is CASSKSARVPEAFF. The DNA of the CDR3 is TGTGCCAGCAGCAAATCGGCCAGGGTGCCTGAAGCTTTCTTT.

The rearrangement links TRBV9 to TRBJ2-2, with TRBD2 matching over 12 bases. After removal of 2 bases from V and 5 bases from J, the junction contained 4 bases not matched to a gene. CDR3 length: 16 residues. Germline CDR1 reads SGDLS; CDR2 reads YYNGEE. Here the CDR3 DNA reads TGTGCCAGCAGCGTTAGTACTAGCGGGAGGACCGGGGAGCTGTTTTTT. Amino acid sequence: CASSVSTSGRTGELFF. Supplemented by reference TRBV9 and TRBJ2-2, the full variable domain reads DSGVTQTPKHLITATGQRVTLRCSPRSGDLSVYWYQQSLDQGLQFLIQYYNGEERAKGNILERFSAQQFPDLHSELNLSSLELGDSALYFCASSVSTSGRTGELFFGEGSRLTVL.

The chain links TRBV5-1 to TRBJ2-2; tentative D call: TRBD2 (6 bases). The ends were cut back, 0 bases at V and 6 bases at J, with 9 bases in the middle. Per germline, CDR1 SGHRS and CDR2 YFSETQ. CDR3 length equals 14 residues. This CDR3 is CASSLVGGPGELFF. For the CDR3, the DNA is TGCGCCAGCAGCTTGGTGGGGGGACCCGGGGAGCTGTTTTTT.

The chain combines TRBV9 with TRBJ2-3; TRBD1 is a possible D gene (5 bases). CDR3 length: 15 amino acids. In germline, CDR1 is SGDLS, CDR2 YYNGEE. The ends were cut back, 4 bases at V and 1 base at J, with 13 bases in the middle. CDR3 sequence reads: CASSPQGFGTDTQYF. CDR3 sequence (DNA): TGTGCCAGCAGCCCCCAGGGATTCGGCACAGATACGCAGTATTTT.

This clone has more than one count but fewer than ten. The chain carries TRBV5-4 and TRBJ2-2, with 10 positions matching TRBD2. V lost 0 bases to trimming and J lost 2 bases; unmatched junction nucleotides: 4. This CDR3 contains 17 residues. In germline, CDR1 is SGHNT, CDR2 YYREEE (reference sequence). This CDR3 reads CASSLGGLAANTGELFF. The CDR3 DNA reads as TGTGCCAGCAGCTTGGGCGGACTAGCGGCCAACACCGGGGAGCTGTTTTTT.

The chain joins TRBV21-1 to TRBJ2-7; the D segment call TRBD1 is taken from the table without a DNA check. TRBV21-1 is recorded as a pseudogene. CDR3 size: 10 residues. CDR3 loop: CRQGPYEQYF. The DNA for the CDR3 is TGTCGGCAGGGCCCCTACGAGCAGTACTTC.

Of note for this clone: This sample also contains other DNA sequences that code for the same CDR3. The CDR3 coding sequence is TGTGCCAGCAGTTTAAGAGAGGATCAGCCCCAGCATTTT. It codes for CASSLREDQPQHF. This chain connects TRBV27 to TRBJ1-5; no clear D gene. V shed 2 bases and J shed 5 bases, with 7 bases lying between them. Looked up from germline, CDR1 is MNHEY and CDR2 is SMNVEV (reference sequence). The CDR3 has 13 residues.

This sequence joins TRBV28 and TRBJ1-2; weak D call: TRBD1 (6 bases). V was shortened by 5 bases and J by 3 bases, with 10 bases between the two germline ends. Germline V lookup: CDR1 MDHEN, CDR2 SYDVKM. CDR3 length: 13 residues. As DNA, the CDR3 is TGTGCCAGCAGTCCGCAGGGGTACTATGGCTACACCTTC. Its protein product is CASSPQGYYGYTF.

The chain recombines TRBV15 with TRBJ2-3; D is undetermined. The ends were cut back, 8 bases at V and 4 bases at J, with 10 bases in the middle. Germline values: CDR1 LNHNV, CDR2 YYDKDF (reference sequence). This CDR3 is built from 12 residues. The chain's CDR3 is CATAVPSDTQYF. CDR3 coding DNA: TGTGCCACCGCAGTCCCATCAGATACGCAGTATTTT.

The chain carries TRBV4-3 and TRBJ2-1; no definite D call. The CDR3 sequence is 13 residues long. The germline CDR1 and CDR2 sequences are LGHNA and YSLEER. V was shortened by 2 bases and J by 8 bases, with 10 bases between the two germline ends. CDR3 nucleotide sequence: TGCGCCAGCAGCCAACTGACTGGCGATGAGCAGTTCTTC. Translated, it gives CASSQLTGDEQFF.

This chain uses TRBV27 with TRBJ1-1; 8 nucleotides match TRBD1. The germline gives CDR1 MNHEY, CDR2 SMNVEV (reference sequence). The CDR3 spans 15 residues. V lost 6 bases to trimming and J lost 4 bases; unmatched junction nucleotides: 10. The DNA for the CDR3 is TGTGCCAGCAGCCCCTTTCCGGGACAGGCCACTGAAGCTTTCTTT. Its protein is CASSPFPGQATEAFF.

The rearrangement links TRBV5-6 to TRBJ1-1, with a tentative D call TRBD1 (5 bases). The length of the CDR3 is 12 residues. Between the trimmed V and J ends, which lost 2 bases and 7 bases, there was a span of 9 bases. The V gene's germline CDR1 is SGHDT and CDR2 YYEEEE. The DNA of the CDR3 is TGTGCCAGCAGCTTTACCGGGGGTGAAGCTTTCTTT. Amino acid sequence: CASSFTGGEAFF.